Each of the 10 T cell receptor beta chains below was sequenced from the same sample in a study of blood T cell repertoires in COVID-19 (dated by TCRdb to about 2020). The library relied on the immunoSEQ multiplex PCR assay. TCRdb re-hosts the immuneACCESS table, in-frame sequences only. Its copies lack some clones; in the studies checked, an unresolved V gene accounts for under half of them, and the cause for the rest is not known. Here the sample has 250,000 to 300,000 clones; 75% to 90% occur a single time. The top ten constitute approximately 2% of the sample. Material for sequencing was PBMCs or T cells enriched from blood (not recorded which). The receptor source for this set is a woman between 45 and 60 years old who had recovered from COVID-19.

The V and J genes are TRBV28 and TRBJ1-1; the D gene is possibly TRBD1 (6 bases). The germline CDR1 and CDR2 sequences are MDHEN and SYDVKM. This CDR3 is built from 15 residues. The V gene lost 1 base and the J gene lost 4 bases, with 13 bases spanning the gap. DNA for the CDR3: TGTGCCAGCAGTTTATCGCAGGGGCGAGGCACTGAAGCTTTCTTT. Its protein is CASSLSQGRGTEAFF.

V is TRBV28 and J is TRBJ2-1; 8 bases are shared with TRBD2. Losses at the gene ends were 5 bases for V and 0 bases for J; bases not matched to a gene: 3. This CDR3 region has 15 residues. Germline CDR1 reads MDHEN; CDR2 reads SYDVKM. CDR3 nucleotides: TGTGCCAGCAGTGCGGGAGGCGACTCCTACAATGAGCAGTTCTTC. This codes for CASSAGGDSYNEQFF.

The CDR3 coding sequence is TGTGCCAGCGGCGGTCATAACAATGAGCAGTTCTTC. It yields the protein CASGGHNNEQFF. The chain links TRBV2 to TRBJ2-1; no definite D call. This CDR3 contains 12 residues. In germline, CDR1 is SNHLY, CDR2 FYNNEI. V dropped 8 bases and J dropped 5 bases, with 10 bases sitting between them.

The chain employs TRBV27 and TRBJ1-5; 8 nucleotides align to TRBD1. CDR1 and CDR2 (germline): MNHEY, SMNVEV (reference sequence). The CDR3 length is 14 residues. V lost 5 bases, J lost 6 bases, and 6 bases stayed unmatched. The CDR3 bases are TGTGCCAGCAGTCCGACAGGGGACCCTCAGCCCCAGCATTTT. Translation gives CASSPTGDPQPQHF.

This clone showed up just a few times. J is TRBJ2-1 and V is TRBV15; 9 bases map to TRBD2. The germline V gene has CDR1 LNHNV and CDR2 YYDKDF (reference sequence). This CDR3 is 15 amino acids long. Unmatched junction bases numbered 6, after V lost 3 bases and J lost 6 bases. DNA for the CDR3: TGTGCCACCAGCAGGGGTAGCGGGAGTGCCAATGAGCAGTTCTTC. The encoded protein is CATSRGSGSANEQFF.

The chain joins TRBV15 to TRBJ2-7, with D perhaps matching TRBD2 (5 bases). This CDR3 comprises 16 residues. V was shortened by 0 bases and J by 3 bases, with 15 bases between the two germline ends. Germline CDR1 LNHNV, CDR2 YYDKDF (reference sequence). The DNA for the CDR3 is TGTGCCACCAGCAGAGATCTAATAGTGGGAGTCTACGAGCAGTACTTC. This sequence encodes CATSRDLIVGVYEQYF. Looking up the rest from reference TRBV15 and TRBJ2-7 gives the full variable domain: DAMVIQNPRYQVTQFGKPVTLSCSQTLNHNVMYWYQQKSSQAPKLLFHYYDKDFNNEADTPDNFQSRRPNTSFCFLDIRSPGLGDTAMYLCATSRDLIVGVYEQYFGPGTRLTVT.

V is TRBV9 and J is TRBJ2-2; 7 bases align to TRBD2. After removal of 0 bases from V and 6 bases from J, the junction contained 11 bases not matched to a gene. CDR1 SGDLS and CDR2 YYNGEE come from the germline V gene. This CDR3 spans 17 amino acids. The CDR3 bases are TGTGCCAGCAGCGTAGCTACGGGGGGTACGTGGGCCGGGGAGCTGTTTTTT. Encoded protein: CASSVATGGTWAGELFF.

The chain links TRBV4-1 to TRBJ1-1; a possible D gene is TRBD1 (5 bases). V lost 2 bases and J lost 4, with 11 bases in between. In germline, CDR1 is MGHRA, CDR2 YSYEKL. This CDR3 comprises 14 residues. DNA of the CDR3: TGCGCCAGCAGCCAACCCCAGGGTGCCACTGAAGCTTTCTTT. It yields the protein CASSQPQGATEAFF.

This chain joins TRBV25-1 and TRBJ2-5, with D possibly being TRBD1 (6 bases). V dropped 3 bases and J dropped 5 bases, with 16 bases sitting between them. This CDR3 comprises 15 residues. Germline V gene data show CDR1 as MGHDK and CDR2 as SYGVNS. CDR3 residues: CASSDPGQYTETQYF. CDR3 coding DNA: TGTGCCAGCAGTGACCCCGGACAGTATACTGAGACCCAGTACTTC. Complete variable domain (other parts from reference TRBV25-1 and TRBJ2-5): EADIYQTPRYLVIGTGKKITLECSQTMGHDKMYWYQQDPGMELHLIHYSYGVNSTEKGDLSSESTVSRIRTEHFPLTLESARPSHTSQYLCASSDPGQYTETQYFGPGTRLLVL.

The chain uses TRBV19 and TRBJ1-1; TRBD1 matches at 7 bases. V was pared by 0 bases and J by 9 bases, with 1 base of the junction left unmatched. Germline V CDR1 and CDR2: LNHDA, SQIVND (reference sequence). The CDR3 covers 12 residues. CDR3 nucleotides: TGTGCCAGTAGTATAGAGGGACAGAAAGCTTTCTTT. It specifies CASSIEGQKAFF.